Shown below are 6 T cell receptor beta chains from a single sample sequenced in a study of blood T cell repertoires in COVID-19. Generated by immunoSEQ multiplex PCR, the TCRdb table keeps only in-frame clones and is missing some. The sample shows 200,000 to 250,000 clones, about nine tenths of them seen only once. What was sequenced was peripheral blood. Receptors originate from a man between 45 and 60 years old with acute or convalescent COVID-19.

The J gene is TRBJ1-4, the V gene TRBV5-6, with D tentatively TRBD1 (6 bases). CDR3 length: 13 amino acids. Germline assignment: CDR1 SGHDT and CDR2 YYEEEE. Trimming removed 5 bases at V and 4 bases at J, with 9 bases between. In nucleotides, the CDR3 is TGTGCCAGCAGAGACAGGAATAATGAAAAACTGTTTTTT. Translation gives CASRDRNNEKLFF.

The chain uses TRBV27 and TRBJ1-1; 12 nucleotides agree with TRBD1. The CDR3 consists of 16 residues. Germline CDR1 reads MNHEY; CDR2 reads SMNVEV (reference sequence). The ends lost 9 bases at V and 4 bases at J; junction bases unmatched: 12. CDR3: CARVAGTGGRGTEAFF. Here the CDR3 DNA reads TGTGCCAGAGTGGCGGGGACAGGGGGCAGGGGCACTGAAGCTTTCTTT.

The chain combines TRBV4-1 with TRBJ1-2; 12 bases line up with TRBD1. Germline V CDR1 and CDR2: MGHRA, YSYEKL. CDR3 size: 17 residues. The J segment lost 2 bases and the V segment lost 2 bases, leaving 6 bases of the junction unmatched. The CDR3 loop reads CASSQYGTGGGNYGYTF. The CDR3 coding sequence is TGCGCCAGCAGCCAATACGGGACAGGGGGCGGAAACTATGGCTACACCTTC.

This chain links TRBV6-5 with TRBJ1-2, with D unclear. V was trimmed by 6 bases and J by 8 bases, leaving 13 bases between them. The V gene's germline CDR1 is MNHEY and CDR2 SVGAGI. The CDR3 runs to 12 residues. CDR3 in DNA: TGTGCCAGCAGGGAGAGTTTGGAGGGCTACACCTTC. Translating gives CASRESLEGYTF.

The gene calls are TRBV11-2 and TRBJ1-1; D is unclear. V was pared by 2 bases and J by 10 bases, with 8 bases between. Germline V gene lookup returns CDR1 SGHAT and CDR2 FQNNGV. CDR3 size: 11 residues. Here the CDR3 DNA reads TGTGCCAGCAGCTTAATCGGAGTAGCTTTCTTT. Its protein is CASSLIGVAFF.

This clone has only one observation. This chain links TRBV5-5 with TRBJ1-6; 9 bases fit TRBD1. This CDR3 contains 16 residues. With 4 bases clipped from V and 7 bases from J, the junction kept 9 bases outside the gene matches. Per germline, CDR1 SGHKS and CDR2 YYEKEE (reference sequence). CDR3 DNA: TGTGCCAGCAGCGTCGGGACAGGGAACTCCAATTCACCCCTCCACTTT. Its translation: CASSVGTGNSNSPLHF. The whole variable domain, filled in from reference TRBV5-5 and TRBJ1-6, reads DAGVTQSPTHLIKTRGQQVTLRCSPISGHKSVSWYQQVLGQGPQFIFQYYEKEERGRGNFPDRFSARQFPNYSSELNVNALLLGDSALYLCASSVGTGNSNSPLHFGNGTRLTVT.